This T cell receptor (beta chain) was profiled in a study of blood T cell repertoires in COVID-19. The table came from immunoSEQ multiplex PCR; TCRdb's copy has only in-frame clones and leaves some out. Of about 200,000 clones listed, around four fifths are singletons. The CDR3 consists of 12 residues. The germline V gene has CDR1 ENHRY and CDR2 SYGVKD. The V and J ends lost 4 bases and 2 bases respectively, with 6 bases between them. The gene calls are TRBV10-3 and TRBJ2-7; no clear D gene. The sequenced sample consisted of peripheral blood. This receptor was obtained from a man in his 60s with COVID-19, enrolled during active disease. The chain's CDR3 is CAISGNAYEQYF. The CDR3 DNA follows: TGTGCCATCAGTGGTAATGCCTACGAGCAGTACTTC.